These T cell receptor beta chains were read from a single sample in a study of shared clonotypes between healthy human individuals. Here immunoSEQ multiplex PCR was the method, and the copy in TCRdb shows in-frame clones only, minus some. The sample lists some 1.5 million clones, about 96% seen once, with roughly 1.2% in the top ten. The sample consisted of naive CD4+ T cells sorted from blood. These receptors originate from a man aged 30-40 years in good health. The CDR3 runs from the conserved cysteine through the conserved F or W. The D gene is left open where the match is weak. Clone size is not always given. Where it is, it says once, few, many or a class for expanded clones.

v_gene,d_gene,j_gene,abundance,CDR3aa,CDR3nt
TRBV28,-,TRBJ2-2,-,CASSLYGRTAQKRTGELFF,TGTGCCAGCAGTTTATATGGGAGGACGGCCCAGAAGCGCACCGGGGAGCTGTTTTTT
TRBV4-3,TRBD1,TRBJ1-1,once,CASSQTGGLVEAFF,TGCGCCAGCAGCCAGACAGGGGGTCTGGTTGAAGCTTTCTTT
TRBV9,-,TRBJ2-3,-,CASRALGASSDTQYF,TGTGCCAGCAGGGCCTTAGGCGCCAGCTCAGATACGCAGTATTTT
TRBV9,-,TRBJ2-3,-,CASSRRAPTDTQYF,TGTGCCAGCAGCCGGAGGGCACCCACAGATACGCAGTATTTT
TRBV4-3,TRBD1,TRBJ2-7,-,CASSQESGGVFEQYF,TGCGCCAGCAGCCAAGAATCAGGGGGCGTATTCGAGCAGTACTTC
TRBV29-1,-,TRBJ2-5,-,CSVYLGETQYF,TGCAGCGTTTATCTGGGGGAGACCCAGTACTTC
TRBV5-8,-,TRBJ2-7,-,CASRSGTRFYEQYF,TGTGCCAGCAGGTCCGGGACAAGGTTTTACGAGCAGTACTTC
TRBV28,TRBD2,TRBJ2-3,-,CASSRTSGSFDTQYF,TGTGCCAGCAGCCGGACTAGCGGGAGTTTTGATACGCAGTATTTT
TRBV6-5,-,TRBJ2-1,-,CASSVRDPYNEQFF,TGTGCCAGCAGCGTCCGGGACCCCTACAATGAGCAGTTCTTC
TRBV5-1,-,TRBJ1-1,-,CASSLGWGTTEAFF,TGCGCCAGCAGCTTGGGGTGGGGGACCACTGAAGCTTTCTTT
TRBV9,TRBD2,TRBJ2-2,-,CASSVGLAVPGELFF,TGTGCCAGCAGCGTAGGCCTAGCGGTCCCCGGGGAGCTGTTTTTT
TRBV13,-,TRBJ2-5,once,CASSFKGVQETQYF,TGTGCCAGCAGCTTCAAAGGAGTCCAAGAGACCCAGTACTTC
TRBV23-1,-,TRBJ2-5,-,CASAESSALPPKETQYF,TGCGCCTCAGCAGAATCTAGCGCCCTCCCTCCAAAAGAGACCCAGTACTTC
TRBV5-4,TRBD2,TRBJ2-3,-,CASSLRAGVSTDTQYF,TGTGCCAGCAGCTTGCGGGCGGGAGTCAGCACAGATACGCAGTATTTT
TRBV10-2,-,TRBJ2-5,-,CASSVRTKETQYF,TGCGCCAGCAGTGTCCGGACTAAAGAGACCCAGTACTTC
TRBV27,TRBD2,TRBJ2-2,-,CASSTSGRNTGELFF,TGTGCCAGCAGTACTAGCGGGAGAAACACCGGGGAGCTGTTTTTT
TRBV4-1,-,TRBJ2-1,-,CASSQAIPRGQPPVYYNEQFF,TGCGCCAGCAGCCAAGCCATCCCGAGGGGACAACCGCCGGTTTATTACAATGAGCAGTTCTTC
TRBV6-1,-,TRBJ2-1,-,CASSEAARGATYNEQFF,TGTGCCAGCAGTGAGGCTGCGAGGGGGGCCACCTACAATGAGCAGTTCTTC
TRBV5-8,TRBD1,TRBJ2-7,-,CASSPPEGQVLWNEQYF,TGTGCCAGCAGCCCCCCGGAGGGACAGGTCCTTTGGAACGAGCAGTACTTC
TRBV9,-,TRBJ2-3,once,CASSVRADLTDTQYF,TGTGCCAGCAGCGTTCGAGCGGACCTCACAGATACGCAGTATTTT
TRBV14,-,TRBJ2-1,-,CASSQDFGTAESSSEQFF,TGTGCCAGCAGCCAAGATTTCGGGACGGCGGAAAGTTCGTCTGAGCAGTTCTTC
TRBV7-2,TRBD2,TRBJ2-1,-,CASSFSSGSYNEQFF,TGTGCCAGCAGTTTTTCTAGCGGCTCCTACAATGAGCAGTTCTTC
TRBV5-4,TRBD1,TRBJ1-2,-,CASSLGTDGYTF,TGTGCCAGCAGCCTAGGGACAGATGGCTACACCTTC
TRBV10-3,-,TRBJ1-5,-,CAISESGWGVHQPQHF,TGTGCCATCAGTGAGTCGGGGTGGGGGGTGCATCAGCCCCAGCATTTT
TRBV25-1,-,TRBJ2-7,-,CASSVGGTEQYF,TGTGCCAGCAGTGTAGGCGGCACCGAGCAGTACTTC
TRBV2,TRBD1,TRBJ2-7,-,CASSLGQGGYEQYF,TGTGCCAGCAGCTTGGGACAGGGGGGCTACGAGCAGTACTTC
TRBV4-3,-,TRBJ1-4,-,CASSQSVIREKLFF,TGCGCCAGCAGCCAATCCGTGATTCGGGAAAAACTGTTTTTT
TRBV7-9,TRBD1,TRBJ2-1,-,CASSWSGQGTNEQFF,TGTGCCAGCAGTTGGTCGGGACAGGGCACAAATGAGCAGTTCTTC
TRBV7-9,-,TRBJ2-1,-,CASSLTRSSKFF,TGTGCCAGCAGCTTAACGAGGTCTAGTAAGTTCTTC
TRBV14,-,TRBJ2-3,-,CASSQVQGRTSTDTQYF,TGTGCCAGCAGCCAAGTCCAGGGCAGAACTAGCACAGATACGCAGTATTTT
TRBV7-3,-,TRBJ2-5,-,CASSLNPSWRETQYF,TGTGCCAGCAGCTTAAATCCCAGTTGGAGGGAGACCCAGTACTTC
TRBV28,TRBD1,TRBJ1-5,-,CASRRQGGQPQHF,TGTGCCAGCAGACGACAGGGAGGACAGCCCCAGCATTTT
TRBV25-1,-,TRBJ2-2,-,CASRTEVTGELFF,TGTGCCAGCAGGACAGAAGTCACCGGGGAGCTGTTTTTT
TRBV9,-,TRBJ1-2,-,CASSSRQELNYGYTF,TGTGCCAGCAGCTCCAGACAGGAGCTGAACTATGGCTACACCTTC
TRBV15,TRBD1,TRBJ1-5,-,CATSRGTGAQHF,TGTGCCACCAGCAGAGGCACAGGGGCCCAGCATTTT
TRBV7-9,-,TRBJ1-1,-,CASSLVVNTEAFF,TGTGCCAGCAGTCTGGTAGTGAACACTGAAGCTTTCTTT
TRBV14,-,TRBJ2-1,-,CASSQETGRREQFF,TGTGCCAGCAGCCAAGAGACAGGTCGCCGGGAGCAGTTCTTC
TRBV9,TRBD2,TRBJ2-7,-,CASSVALGTSGSYYEQYF,TGTGCCAGCAGCGTAGCTCTAGGGACTAGCGGAAGTTACTACGAGCAGTACTTC
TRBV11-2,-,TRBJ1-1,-,CASSLVGSPANTEAFF,TGTGCCAGCAGCTTAGTAGGCAGCCCAGCGAACACTGAAGCTTTCTTT
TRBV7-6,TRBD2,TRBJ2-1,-,CASSHTSGRPYNEQFF,TGTGCCAGCAGCCATACTAGCGGGAGACCCTACAATGAGCAGTTCTTC
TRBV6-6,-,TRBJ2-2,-,CASSYDWRGGELFF,TGTGCCAGCAGTTACGACTGGAGGGGCGGGGAGCTGTTTTTT
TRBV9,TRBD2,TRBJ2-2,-,CASSVVPLAGVSAGELFF,TGTGCCAGCAGCGTCGTCCCCTTAGCGGGAGTGTCGGCCGGGGAGCTGTTTTTT
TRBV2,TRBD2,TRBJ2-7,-,CASSAYRLAGSEQYF,TGTGCCAGCAGTGCCTATCGACTAGCGGGGAGCGAGCAGTACTTC
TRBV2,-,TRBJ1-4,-,CASGSKNRAINEKLFF,TGTGCCAGCGGTTCGAAAAACAGAGCGATAAATGAAAAACTGTTTTTT
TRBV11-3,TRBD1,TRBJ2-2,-,CASSLTGMNTGELFF,TGTGCCAGCAGTCTGACAGGGATGAACACCGGGGAGCTGTTTTTT